This TCR beta chain was retrieved from a study of blood T cell repertoires in COVID-19. At the level of the study: Samples representing acute and convalescent COVID-19 were sourced from the United States, Italy and Spain. PBMCs, B-cell-depleted T cells, or T cells provided the cDNA or gDNA that made up the material.

Profiling relied on immunoSEQ multiplex PCR, and the TCRdb table lists in-frame clones only, not all of them. The repertoire holds about 87,000 clones, with roughly 86% as singletons. The sequence came from a human donor with acute or convalescent COVID-19. The donor label of this sample is uncertain. Sequenced material: peripheral blood.

CDR3: CASSVDQKETDTQYF. The CDR3 nucleotides read TGTGCCAGCAGCGTAGATCAGAAGGAGACAGATACGCAGTATTTT. The J gene is TRBJ2-3, the V gene TRBV9; D not resolved. Germline assignment: CDR1 SGDLS and CDR2 YYNGEE. CDR3 size: 15 residues. V lost 0 bases to trimming and J lost 3 bases, with 11 bases between them.